This TCR beta chain appears in the sequencing data of a study of control samples from healthy donors and cancer patients. Sequenced by immunoSEQ multiplex PCR; TCRdb stores in-frame clones only, minus some. Recorded for this sample: some 180,000 clones. Trimming cost V 6 bases and J 5 bases, with 20 bases left between them. This CDR3 comprises 15 residues. The germline gives CDR1 SEHNR, CDR2 FQNEAQ (reference sequence). Sequenced sample: blood. V gene TRBV7-9 combines with J gene TRBJ2-7; D call uncertain. The receptor comes from a woman aged 30 to 39 in good health. CDR3 sequence: CASRQGGNRGDEQYF. In nucleotides, the CDR3 is TGTGCCAGCAGACAAGGTGGGAATCGAGGTGACGAGCAGTACTTC.